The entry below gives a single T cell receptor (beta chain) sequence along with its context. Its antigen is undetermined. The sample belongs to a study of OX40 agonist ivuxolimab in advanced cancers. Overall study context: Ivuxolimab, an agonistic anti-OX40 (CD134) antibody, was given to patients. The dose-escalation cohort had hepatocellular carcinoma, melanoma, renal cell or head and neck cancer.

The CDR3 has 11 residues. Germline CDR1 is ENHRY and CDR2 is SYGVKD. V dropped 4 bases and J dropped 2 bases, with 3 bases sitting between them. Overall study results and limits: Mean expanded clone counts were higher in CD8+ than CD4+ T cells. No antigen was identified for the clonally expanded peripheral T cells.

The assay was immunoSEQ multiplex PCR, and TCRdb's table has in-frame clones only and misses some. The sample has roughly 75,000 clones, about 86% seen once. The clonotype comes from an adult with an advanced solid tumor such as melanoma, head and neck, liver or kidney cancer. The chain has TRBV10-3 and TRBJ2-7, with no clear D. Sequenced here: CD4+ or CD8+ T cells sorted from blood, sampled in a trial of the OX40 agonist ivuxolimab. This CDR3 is CAISGTYEQYF. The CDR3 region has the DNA TGTGCCATCAGTGGGACCTACGAGCAGTACTTC.